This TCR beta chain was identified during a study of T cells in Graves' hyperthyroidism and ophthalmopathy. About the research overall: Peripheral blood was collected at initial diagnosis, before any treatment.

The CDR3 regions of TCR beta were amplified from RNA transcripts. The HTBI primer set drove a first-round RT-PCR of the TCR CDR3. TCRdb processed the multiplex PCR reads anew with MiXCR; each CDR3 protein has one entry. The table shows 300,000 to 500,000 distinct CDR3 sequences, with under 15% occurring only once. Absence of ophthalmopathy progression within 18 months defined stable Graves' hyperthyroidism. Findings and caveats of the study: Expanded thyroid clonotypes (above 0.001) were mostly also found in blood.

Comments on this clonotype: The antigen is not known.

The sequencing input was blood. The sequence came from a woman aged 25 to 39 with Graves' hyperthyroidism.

This chain's CDR3 is CASRGQGELFF. DNA of the CDR3: TGTGCCAGCAGAGGACAGGGGGAACTGTTTTTT. The rearrangement joins TRBV2 to TRBJ1-4, with 10 positions matching TRBD1. Germline V lookup: CDR1 SNHLY, CDR2 FYNNEI. This CDR3 comprises 11 residues. J gave up 12 bases and V 6 bases, and 1 base lay outside the gene matches.